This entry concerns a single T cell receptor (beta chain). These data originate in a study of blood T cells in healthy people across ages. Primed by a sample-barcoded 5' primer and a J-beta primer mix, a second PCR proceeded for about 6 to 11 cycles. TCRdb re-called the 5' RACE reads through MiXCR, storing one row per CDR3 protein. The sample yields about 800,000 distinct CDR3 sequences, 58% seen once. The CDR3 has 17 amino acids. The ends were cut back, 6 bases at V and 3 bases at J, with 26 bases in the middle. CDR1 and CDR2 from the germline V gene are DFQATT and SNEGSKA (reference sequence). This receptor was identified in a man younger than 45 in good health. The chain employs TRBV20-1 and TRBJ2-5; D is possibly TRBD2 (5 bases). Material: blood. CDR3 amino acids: CSARRFGERQTKETQYF. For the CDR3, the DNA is TGCAGTGCGAGGAGGTTCGGGGAGCGGCAAACTAAAGAGACCCAGTACTTC.